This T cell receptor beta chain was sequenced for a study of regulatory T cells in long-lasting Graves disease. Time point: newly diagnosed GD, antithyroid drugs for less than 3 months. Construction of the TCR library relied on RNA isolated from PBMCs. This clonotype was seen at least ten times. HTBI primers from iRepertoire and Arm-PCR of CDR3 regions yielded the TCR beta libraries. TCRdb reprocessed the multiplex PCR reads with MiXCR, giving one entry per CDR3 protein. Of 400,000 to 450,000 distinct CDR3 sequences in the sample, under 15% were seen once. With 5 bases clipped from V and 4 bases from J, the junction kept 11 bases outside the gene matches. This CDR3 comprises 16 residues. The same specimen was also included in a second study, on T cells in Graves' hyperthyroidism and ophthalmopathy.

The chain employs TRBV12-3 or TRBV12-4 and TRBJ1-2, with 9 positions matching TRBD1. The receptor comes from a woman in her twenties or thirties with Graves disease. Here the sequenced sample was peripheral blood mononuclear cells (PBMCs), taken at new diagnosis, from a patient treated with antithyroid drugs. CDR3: CASSPRGGGQGYGYTF. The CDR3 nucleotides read TGTGCCAGCAGTCCCCGGGGGGGGGGACAGGGCTATGGCTACACCTTC.